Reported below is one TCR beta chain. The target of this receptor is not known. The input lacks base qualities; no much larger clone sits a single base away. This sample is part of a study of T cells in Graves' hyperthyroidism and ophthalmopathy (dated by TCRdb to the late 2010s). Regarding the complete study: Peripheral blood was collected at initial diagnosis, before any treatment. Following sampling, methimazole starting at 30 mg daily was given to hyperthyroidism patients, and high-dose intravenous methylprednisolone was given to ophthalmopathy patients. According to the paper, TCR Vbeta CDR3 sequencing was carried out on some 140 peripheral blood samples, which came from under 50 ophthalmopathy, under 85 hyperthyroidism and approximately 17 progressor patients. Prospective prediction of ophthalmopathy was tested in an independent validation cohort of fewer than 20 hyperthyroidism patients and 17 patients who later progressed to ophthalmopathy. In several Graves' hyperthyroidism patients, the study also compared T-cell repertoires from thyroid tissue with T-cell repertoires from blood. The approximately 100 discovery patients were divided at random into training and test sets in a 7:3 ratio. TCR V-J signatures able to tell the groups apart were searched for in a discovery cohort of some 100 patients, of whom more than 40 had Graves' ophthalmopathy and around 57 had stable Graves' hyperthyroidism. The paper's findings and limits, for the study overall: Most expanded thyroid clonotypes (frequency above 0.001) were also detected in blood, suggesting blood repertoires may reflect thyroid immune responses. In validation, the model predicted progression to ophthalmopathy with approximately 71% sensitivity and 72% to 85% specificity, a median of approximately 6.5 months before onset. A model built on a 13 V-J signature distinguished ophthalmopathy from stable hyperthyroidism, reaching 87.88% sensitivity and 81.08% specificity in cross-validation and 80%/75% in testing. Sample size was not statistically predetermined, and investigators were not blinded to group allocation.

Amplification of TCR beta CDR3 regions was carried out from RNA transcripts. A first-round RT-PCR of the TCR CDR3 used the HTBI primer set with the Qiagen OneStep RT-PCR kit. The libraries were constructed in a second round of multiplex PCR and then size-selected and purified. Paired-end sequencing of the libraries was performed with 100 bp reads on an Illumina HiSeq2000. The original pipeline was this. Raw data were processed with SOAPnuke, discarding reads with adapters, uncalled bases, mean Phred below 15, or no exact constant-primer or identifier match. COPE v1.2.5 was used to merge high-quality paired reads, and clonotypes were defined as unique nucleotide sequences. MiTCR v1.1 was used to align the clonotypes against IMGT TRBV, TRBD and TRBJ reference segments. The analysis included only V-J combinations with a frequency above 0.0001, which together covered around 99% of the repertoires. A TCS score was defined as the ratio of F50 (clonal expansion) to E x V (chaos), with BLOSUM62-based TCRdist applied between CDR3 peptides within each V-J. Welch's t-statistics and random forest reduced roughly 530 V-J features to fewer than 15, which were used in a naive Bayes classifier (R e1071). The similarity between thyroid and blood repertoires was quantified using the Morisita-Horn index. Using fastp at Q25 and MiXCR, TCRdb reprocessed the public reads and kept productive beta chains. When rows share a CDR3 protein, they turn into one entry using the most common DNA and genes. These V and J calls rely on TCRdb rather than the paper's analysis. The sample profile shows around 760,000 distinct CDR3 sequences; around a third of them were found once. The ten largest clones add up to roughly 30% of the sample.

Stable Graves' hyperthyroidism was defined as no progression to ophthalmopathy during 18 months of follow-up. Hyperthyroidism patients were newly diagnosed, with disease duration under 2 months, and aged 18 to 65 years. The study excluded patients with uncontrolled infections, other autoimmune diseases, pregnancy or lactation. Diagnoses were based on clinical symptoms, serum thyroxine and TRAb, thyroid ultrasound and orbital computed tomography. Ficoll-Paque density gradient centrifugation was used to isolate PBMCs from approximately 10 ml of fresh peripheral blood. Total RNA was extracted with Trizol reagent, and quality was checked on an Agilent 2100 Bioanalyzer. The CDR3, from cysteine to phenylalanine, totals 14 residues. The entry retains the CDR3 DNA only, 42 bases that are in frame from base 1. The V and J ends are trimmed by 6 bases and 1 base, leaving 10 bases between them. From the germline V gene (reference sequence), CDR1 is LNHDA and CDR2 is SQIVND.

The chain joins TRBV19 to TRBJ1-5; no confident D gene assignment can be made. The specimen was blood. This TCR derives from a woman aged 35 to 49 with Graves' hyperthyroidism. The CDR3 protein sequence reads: CASRALPSNQPQHF. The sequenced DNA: TGTGCCAGTAGGGCCCTCCCCAGCAATCAGCCCCAGCATTTT.